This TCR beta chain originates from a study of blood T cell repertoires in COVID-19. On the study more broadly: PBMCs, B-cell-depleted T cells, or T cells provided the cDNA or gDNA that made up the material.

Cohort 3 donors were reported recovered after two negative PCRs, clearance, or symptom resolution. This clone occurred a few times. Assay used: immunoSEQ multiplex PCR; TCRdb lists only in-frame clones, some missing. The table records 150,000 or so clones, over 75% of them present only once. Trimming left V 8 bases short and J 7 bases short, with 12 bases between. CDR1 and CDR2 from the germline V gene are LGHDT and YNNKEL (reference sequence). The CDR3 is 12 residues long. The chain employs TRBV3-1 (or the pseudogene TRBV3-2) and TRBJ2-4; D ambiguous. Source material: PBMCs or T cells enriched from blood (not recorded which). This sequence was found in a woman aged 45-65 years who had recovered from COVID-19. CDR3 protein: CASSGGGNIQYF. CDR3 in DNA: TGTGCCAGCTCTGGCGGTGGGAACATTCAGTACTTC.